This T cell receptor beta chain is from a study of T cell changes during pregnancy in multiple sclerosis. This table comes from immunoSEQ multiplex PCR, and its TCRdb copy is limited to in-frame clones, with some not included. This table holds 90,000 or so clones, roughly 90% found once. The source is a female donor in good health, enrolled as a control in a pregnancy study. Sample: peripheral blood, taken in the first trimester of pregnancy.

The chain's CDR3 is CASSDSLAGGRDTQYF. CDR3 sequence (DNA): TGTGCCAGCAGTGATTCTCTAGCGGGGGGTAGAGATACGCAGTATTTT. The V call is TRBV6-4, the J call TRBJ2-3, with 11 positions matching TRBD2. V trimming: 3 bases; J trimming: 5 bases; junction bases outside the gene matches: 7. Germline assignment: CDR1 MRHNA and CDR2 SNTAGT. The CDR3 is made up of 16 amino acids.